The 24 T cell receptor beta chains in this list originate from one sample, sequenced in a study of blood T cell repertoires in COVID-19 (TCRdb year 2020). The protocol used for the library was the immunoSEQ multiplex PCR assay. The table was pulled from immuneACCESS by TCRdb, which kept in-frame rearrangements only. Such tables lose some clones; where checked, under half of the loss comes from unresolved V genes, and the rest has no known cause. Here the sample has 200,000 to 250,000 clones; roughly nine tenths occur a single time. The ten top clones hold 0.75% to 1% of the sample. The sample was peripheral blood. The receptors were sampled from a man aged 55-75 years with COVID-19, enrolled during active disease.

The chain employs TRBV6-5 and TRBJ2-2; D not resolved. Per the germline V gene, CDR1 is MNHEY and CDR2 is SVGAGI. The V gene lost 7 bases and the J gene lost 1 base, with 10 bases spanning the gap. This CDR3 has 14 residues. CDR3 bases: TGTGCCAGCATATTTTATAAGAACACCGGGGAGCTGTTTTTT. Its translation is CASIFYKNTGELFF.

As DNA, the CDR3 is TGTGCCAGCACCGAAGGGCGGCTAGCGGGAGGTTTTAGCACAGATACGCAGTATTTT. As protein: CASTEGRLAGGFSTDTQYF. The chain carries TRBV9 and TRBJ2-3; 11 positions match TRBD2. After removal of 6 bases from V and 0 bases from J, the junction contained 15 bases not matched to a gene. The germline V gene has CDR1 SGDLS and CDR2 YYNGEE. CDR3 size: 19 residues. Full variable domain (remainder filled in from reference TRBV9 and TRBJ2-3): DSGVTQTPKHLITATGQRVTLRCSPRSGDLSVYWYQQSLDQGLQFLIQYYNGEERAKGNILERFSAQQFPDLHSELNLSSLELGDSALYFCASTEGRLAGGFSTDTQYFGPGTRLTVL.

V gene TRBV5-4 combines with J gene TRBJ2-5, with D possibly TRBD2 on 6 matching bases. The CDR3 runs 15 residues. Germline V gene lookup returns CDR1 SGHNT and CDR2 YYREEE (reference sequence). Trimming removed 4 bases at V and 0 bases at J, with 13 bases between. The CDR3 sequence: CASSTYPGDQETQYF. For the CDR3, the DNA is TGTGCCAGCAGCACATACCCGGGGGACCAAGAGACCCAGTACTTC.

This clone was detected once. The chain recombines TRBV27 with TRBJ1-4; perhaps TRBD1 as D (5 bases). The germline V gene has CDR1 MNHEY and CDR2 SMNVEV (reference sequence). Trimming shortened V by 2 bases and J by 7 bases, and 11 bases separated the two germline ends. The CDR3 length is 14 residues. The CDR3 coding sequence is TGTGCCAGCAGTTTAAACCGCGGGGGTGAAAAACTGTTTTTT. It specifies CASSLNRGGEKLFF.

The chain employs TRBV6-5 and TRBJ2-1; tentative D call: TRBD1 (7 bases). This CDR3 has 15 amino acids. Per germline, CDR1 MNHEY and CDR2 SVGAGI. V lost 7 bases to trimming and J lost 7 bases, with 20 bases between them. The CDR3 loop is CASTSGAGGENEQFF. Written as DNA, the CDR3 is TGTGCCAGCACCTCGGGGGCAGGGGGAGAGAATGAGCAGTTCTTC.

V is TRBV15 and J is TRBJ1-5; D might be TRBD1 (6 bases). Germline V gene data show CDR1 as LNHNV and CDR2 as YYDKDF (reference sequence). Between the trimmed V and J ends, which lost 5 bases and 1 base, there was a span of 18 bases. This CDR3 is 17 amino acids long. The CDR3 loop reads CATSSNRVGSSNQPQHF. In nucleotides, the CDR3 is TGTGCCACCAGCTCAAACAGGGTGGGTTCCAGCAATCAGCCCCAGCATTTT.

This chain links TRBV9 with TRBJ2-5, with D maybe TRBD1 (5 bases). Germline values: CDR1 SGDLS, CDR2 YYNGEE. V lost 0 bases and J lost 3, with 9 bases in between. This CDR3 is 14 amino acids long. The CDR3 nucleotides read TGTGCCAGCAGCGTAGCCGGCAGGGAAGAGACCCAGTACTTC. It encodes CASSVAGREETQYF.

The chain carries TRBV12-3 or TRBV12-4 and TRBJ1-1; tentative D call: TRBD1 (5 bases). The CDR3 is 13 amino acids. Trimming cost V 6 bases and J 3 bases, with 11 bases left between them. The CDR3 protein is CASSQGGYTEAFF. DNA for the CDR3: TGTGCCAGCAGCCAGGGAGGGTACACTGAAGCTTTCTTT.

The DNA for the CDR3 is TGTGCCAGCAGCCCTAGACAGACAACTAATGAAAAACTGTTTTTT. Residues: CASSPRQTTNEKLFF. The chain is built from TRBV3-1 (or the pseudogene TRBV3-2) and TRBJ1-4; D may be TRBD1 (5 bases). CDR1 is LGHDT and CDR2 is YNNKEL in the germline V gene (reference sequence). This CDR3 has 15 residues. Trimming took off 4 bases at V and 0 bases at J, with 9 bases between the two ends.

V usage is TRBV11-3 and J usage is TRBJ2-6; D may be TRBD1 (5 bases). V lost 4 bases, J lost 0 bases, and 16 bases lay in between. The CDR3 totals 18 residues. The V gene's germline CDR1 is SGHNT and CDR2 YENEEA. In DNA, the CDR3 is TGTGCCAGCAGCTCGCTGGGGCTTGGGTCCTCTGGGGCCAACGTCCTGACTTTC. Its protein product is CASSSLGLGSSGANVLTF.

CDR3 DNA sequence: TGTGCCAGTAGTACTCTGCCCGGGAGCTCCTACGAGCAGTACTTC. This gives the protein CASSTLPGSSYEQYF. The chain is built from TRBV19 and TRBJ2-7, with D possibly TRBD2 on 6 matching bases. Germline V lookup: CDR1 LNHDA, CDR2 SQIVND (reference sequence). There are 15 residues in the CDR3. Trimming removed 4 bases from V and 0 bases from J, with 13 bases in between.

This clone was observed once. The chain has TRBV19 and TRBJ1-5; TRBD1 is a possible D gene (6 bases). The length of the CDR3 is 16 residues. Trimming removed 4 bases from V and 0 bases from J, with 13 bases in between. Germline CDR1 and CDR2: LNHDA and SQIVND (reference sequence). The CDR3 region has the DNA TGTGCCAGTAGTACCCGACAGGCCGTTAGCAATCAGCCCCAGCATTTT. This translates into CASSTRQAVSNQPQHF.

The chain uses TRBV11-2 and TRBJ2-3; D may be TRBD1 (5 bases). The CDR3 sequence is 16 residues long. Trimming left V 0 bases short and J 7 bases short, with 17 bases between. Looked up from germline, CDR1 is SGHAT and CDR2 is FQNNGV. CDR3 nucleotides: TGTGCCAGCAGCTTAGATCGCAGGGCCGGCTCATATACGCAGTATTTT. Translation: CASSLDRRAGSYTQYF.

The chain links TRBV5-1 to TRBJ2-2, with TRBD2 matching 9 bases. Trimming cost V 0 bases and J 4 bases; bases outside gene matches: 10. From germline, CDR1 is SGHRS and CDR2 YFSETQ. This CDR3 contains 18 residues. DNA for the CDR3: TGCGCCAGCAGCTTGGATATGGGACTAGCAAATTCCACCGGGGAGCTGTTTTTT. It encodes CASSLDMGLANSTGELFF.

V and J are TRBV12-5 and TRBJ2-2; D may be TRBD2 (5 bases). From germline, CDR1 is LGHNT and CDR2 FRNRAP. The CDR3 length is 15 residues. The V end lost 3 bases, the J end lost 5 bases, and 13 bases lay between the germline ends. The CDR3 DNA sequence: TGTGCTAGTGGTTTACTCGGGGTGGCGACCGGGGAGCTGTTTTTT. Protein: CASGLLGVATGELFF.

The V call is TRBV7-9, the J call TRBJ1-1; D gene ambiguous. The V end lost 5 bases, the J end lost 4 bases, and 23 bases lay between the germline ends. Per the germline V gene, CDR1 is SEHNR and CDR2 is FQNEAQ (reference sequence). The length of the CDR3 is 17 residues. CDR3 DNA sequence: TGTGCCAGCAGCCCTAGTAGCGGTGGCCGATGGGCCACTGAAGCTTTCTTT. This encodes CASSPSSGGRWATEAFF.

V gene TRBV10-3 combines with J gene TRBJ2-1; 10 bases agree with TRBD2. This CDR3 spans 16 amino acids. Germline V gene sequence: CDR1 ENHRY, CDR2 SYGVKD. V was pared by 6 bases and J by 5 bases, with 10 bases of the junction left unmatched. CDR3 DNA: TGTGCCATCAGGGATAATAGCGGGGGGTCTGACAATGAGCAGTTCTTC. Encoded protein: CAIRDNSGGSDNEQFF.

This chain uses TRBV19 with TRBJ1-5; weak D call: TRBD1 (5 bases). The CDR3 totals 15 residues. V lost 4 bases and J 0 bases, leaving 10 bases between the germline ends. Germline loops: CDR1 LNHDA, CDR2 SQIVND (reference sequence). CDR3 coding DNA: TGTGCCAGTAGTACGACAGCTTATAGCAATCAGCCCCAGCATTTT. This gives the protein CASSTTAYSNQPQHF.

CDR3 residues: CASSYQGPNYGYTF. The CDR3 region has the DNA TGTGCCAGCAGTTATCAGGGCCCCAACTATGGCTACACCTTC. The genes are TRBV2 and TRBJ1-2, with D perhaps TRBD1 (5 bases). CDR1 SNHLY and CDR2 FYNNEI come from the germline V gene. Trimming shortened V by 5 bases and J by 2 bases, and 12 bases separated the two germline ends. This CDR3 region has 14 residues.

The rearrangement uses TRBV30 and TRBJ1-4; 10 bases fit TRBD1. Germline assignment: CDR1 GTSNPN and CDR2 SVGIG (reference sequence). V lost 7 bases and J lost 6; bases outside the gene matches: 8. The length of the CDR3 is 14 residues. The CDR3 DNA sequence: TGTGCCTCATCCCCGGGACAGGGGTATGAAAAACTGTTTTTT. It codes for CASSPGQGYEKLFF.

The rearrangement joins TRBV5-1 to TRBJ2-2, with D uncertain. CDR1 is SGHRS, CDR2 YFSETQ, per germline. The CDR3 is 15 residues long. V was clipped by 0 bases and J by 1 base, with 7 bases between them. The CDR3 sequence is CASSLVSLNTGELFF. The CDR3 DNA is TGCGCCAGCAGCTTGGTATCCTTGAACACCGGGGAGCTGTTTTTT.

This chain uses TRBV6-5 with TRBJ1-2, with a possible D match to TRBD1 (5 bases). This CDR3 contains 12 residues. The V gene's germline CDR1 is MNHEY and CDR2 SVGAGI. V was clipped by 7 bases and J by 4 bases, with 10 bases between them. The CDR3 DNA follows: TGTGCCAGCATGGGGGGTGGCTATGGCTACACCTTC. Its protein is CASMGGGYGYTF.

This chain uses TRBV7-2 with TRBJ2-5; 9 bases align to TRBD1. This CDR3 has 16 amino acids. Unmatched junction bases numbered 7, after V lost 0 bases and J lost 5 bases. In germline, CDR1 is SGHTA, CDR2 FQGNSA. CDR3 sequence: CASSLAPGQGKETQYF. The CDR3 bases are TGTGCCAGCAGCTTAGCCCCGGGACAGGGCAAGGAGACCCAGTACTTC.

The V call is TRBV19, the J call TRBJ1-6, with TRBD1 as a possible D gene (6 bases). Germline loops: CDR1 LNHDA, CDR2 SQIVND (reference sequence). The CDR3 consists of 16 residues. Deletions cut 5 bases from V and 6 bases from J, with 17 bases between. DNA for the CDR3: TGTGCCAGTAGTTTGGGAGGGGGACGGACTAATTCACCCCTCCACTTT. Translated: CASSLGGGRTNSPLHF.